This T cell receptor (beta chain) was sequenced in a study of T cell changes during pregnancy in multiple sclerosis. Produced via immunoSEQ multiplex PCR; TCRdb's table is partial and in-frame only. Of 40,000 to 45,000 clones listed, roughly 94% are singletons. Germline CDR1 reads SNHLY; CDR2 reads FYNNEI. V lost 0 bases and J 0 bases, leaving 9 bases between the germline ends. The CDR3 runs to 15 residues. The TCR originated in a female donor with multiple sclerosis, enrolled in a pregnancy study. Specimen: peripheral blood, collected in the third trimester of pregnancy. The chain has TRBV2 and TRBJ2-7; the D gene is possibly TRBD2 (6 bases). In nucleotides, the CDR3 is TGTGCCAGCAGTGAAGCGCGGGGCAGCTCCTACGAGCAGTACTTC. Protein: CASSEARGSSYEQYF.